The TCR beta chain described here comes from a study of beta chain features in type 1 diabetes. CDR3 size: 18 residues. V was clipped by 5 bases and J by 0 bases, with 22 bases between them. Germline loops: CDR1 SGHTA, CDR2 FQGNSA. Study-level results: The study found moderately but significantly shorter TCRB CDR3s in all four CD4+ subsets of Type 1 diabetes patients.

This clone was detected once. Its specificity is unknown. Expressed TCRB transcripts were sequenced because the isolated RNA had all been reverse transcribed beforehand. The method was immunoSEQ multiplex PCR; TCRdb's version includes in-frame clones alone and lacks a portion of them. The data contain 100,000 to 150,000 clones, 16% of them singletons. The chain has TRBV7-2 and TRBJ2-5, with D possibly being TRBD2 (7 bases). The receptor's source is a young man with type 1 diabetes. Sequencing used central memory CD4+ T cells from blood. The CDR3 reads CASSRQAGASGNQETQYF. The CDR3 bases are TGTGCCAGCAGCCGACAGGCGGGGGCTAGCGGAAACCAAGAGACCCAGTACTTC.